One and the same sample provided the 18 T cell receptor beta chains below, sequenced in a study of Graves' ophthalmopathy and Graves' hyperthyroidism listed by TCRdb under 2018. TCRdb records Illumina HiSeq 2000 as the sequencer. TCR beta CDR3 regions were amplified from RNA transcripts for repertoire sequencing. The first round was an RT-PCR using HTBI primers with the Qiagen OneStep RT-PCR kit, and this first round was followed by a second-round multiplex PCR, then size selection and purification. The public reads were reprocessed in TCRdb via fastp at Q25 and MiXCR, keeping in-frame beta chains. Each entry merges the rows of one CDR3 protein and shows their most common DNA and genes. This sample holds 220,000 or so distinct CDR3 sequences; roughly 21% were observed only once. Roughly 40% of the sample belongs to the ten largest clones. The sample comprised peripheral blood. These receptors were taken from a woman aged 50 to 60 with Graves' ophthalmopathy. Donor details come from another sample of the same person, matched by shared clones.

At least ten counts were recorded for this clonotype. The chain has TRBV7-8 and TRBJ2-2; a weak D match, TRBD2 (7 bases). Germline assignment: CDR1 SGHVS and CDR2 FQNEAQ. CDR3 size: 16 residues. Trimming took 6 bases from V and 1 from J, leaving 15 bases between them. The CDR3 sequence: CASRIGGARNTGELFF. CDR3 in DNA: TGTGCCAGCAGGATAGGGGGGGCCCGGAACACCGGGGAGCTGTTTTTT.

The sample holds many counts of this clonotype. This sequence joins TRBV7-8 and TRBJ2-7; 8 bases match TRBD2. The CDR3 is 15 amino acids. Per the germline V gene, CDR1 is SGHVS and CDR2 is FQNEAQ. Unmatched junction bases numbered 8, after V lost 4 bases and J lost 3 bases. CDR3 region: CASSSRLAIRYEQYF. In DNA form, the CDR3 reads TGTGCCAGCAGCTCTCGACTAGCGATACGCTACGAGCAGTACTTC.

The chain joins TRBV19 to TRBJ2-5; D is possibly TRBD2 (6 bases). The ends were cut back, 8 bases at V and 2 bases at J, with 15 bases in the middle. Germline V lookup: CDR1 LNHDA, CDR2 SQIVND (reference sequence). CDR3 length: 14 amino acids. The CDR3 spells CASGPGLQQETQYF. In DNA form, the CDR3 reads TGTGCCAGTGGGCCGGGACTCCAGCAAGAGACCCAGTACTTC.

This clonotype was found a few times. The rearrangement joins TRBV7-2 to TRBJ2-3, with a weak D call TRBD2 (6 bases). The CDR3 has 18 residues. Germline V lookup: CDR1 SGHTA, CDR2 FQGNSA. Trimming cost V 0 bases and J 5 bases, with 21 bases left between them. The DNA for the CDR3 is TGTGCCAGCAGCTTAGCCCTCAGAACATGGAGGGCCCAAGATACGCAGTATTTT. It is translated as CASSLALRTWRAQDTQYF.

The sample holds a few counts of this clonotype. Written as DNA, the CDR3 is TGTGCCACCAGCAGGGACAGTAACACCGGGGAGCTGTTTTTT. It encodes CATSRDSNTGELFF. The rearrangement joins TRBV15 to TRBJ2-2, with a possible D match to TRBD1 (6 bases). The germline gives CDR1 LNHNV, CDR2 YYDKDF (reference sequence). Trimming removed 3 bases at V and 2 bases at J, with 7 bases between. The CDR3 extends over 14 amino acids.

This clonotype has a count of ten or more. The genes are TRBV12-3 or TRBV12-4 and TRBJ2-5; D is possibly TRBD2 (7 bases). V lost 5 bases, J lost 4 bases, and 8 bases lay in between. The CDR3 is 12 residues long. CDR3 bases: TGTGCCAGCAGTCGGGGGGCAGAGACCCAGTACTTC. Protein sequence: CASSRGAETQYF.

This sequence joins TRBV28 and TRBJ1-2; 8 positions match TRBD1. After removal of 6 bases from V and 3 bases from J, the junction contained 9 bases not matched to a gene. The CDR3 has 15 residues. Germline V gene data show CDR1 as MDHEN and CDR2 as SYDVKM. The CDR3 spells CASRMQGAYDYGYTF. CDR3 bases: TGTGCCAGCAGGATGCAGGGGGCGTACGACTATGGCTACACCTTC.

This clonotype was counted at least ten times. The chain carries TRBV12-3 or TRBV12-4 and TRBJ1-2; weak D call: TRBD1 (5 bases). The V and J ends lost 5 bases and 8 bases respectively, with 18 bases between them. There are 14 residues in the CDR3. As DNA, the CDR3 is TGTGCCAGCAGTCCCTCCCGGAGGGGTCGGGGCTACACCTTC. Translated, it gives CASSPSRRGRGYTF.

This clonotype was counted ten times or more. The chain joins TRBV24-1 to TRBJ1-5; D remains ambiguous. V was cut by 4 bases and J by 6 bases, with 6 bases left in between. CDR3 size: 12 residues. Germline V lookup: CDR1 KGHDR, CDR2 SFDVKD. For the CDR3, the DNA is TGTGCCACCAGTGAGGCGGCTCAGCCCCAGCATTTT. Encoded protein: CATSEAAQPQHF.

The table lists this clonotype with many counts. The chain recombines TRBV4-1 with TRBJ2-5, with 12 bases that match TRBD1. Germline-derived CDR1 and CDR2 are MGHRA and YSYEKL. The V gene end was trimmed by 3 bases and the J gene end by 1 base; junction bases not matched to a gene: 3. The CDR3 sequence is 16 residues long. The CDR3 loop is CASSQGTGGGQETQYF. The CDR3 bases are TGCGCCAGCAGCCAGGGGACAGGGGGCGGCCAAGAGACCCAGTACTTC.

This clonotype has ten or more counts. CDR3 DNA: TGTGCCAGCACGGAGACCTACGAGCAGTACTTC. Protein sequence: CASTETYEQYF. The chain links TRBV6-1 to TRBJ2-7, with D unclear. The length of the CDR3 is 11 residues. Germline V gene sequence: CDR1 MNHNS, CDR2 SASEGT. V dropped 7 bases and J dropped 2 bases, with 6 bases sitting between them.

This clonotype was observed many times. The rearrangement links TRBV29-1 to TRBJ1-5; a weak D match, TRBD1 (6 bases). The CDR3 sequence is 15 residues long. Trimming shortened V by 7 bases and J by 0 bases, and 16 bases separated the two germline ends. Per germline, CDR1 SQVTM and CDR2 ANQGSEA. CDR3 sequence reads: CSGLTGTFSNQPQHF. The CDR3 bases are TGCAGCGGACTAACAGGGACATTTAGCAATCAGCCCCAGCATTTT.

This clonotype was observed many times. This rearrangement joins TRBV12-3 or TRBV12-4 to TRBJ1-1; 8 bases agree with TRBD1. The CDR3 length is 13 residues. The junction had 4 bases not matched to a gene; V was cut back by 6 bases and J by 4 bases. The CDR3 DNA follows: TGTGCCAGCAGACCAGGGGGCTCCACTGAAGCTTTCTTT. Encoded protein: CASRPGGSTEAFF.

This clonotype was counted many times. This chain uses TRBV20-1 with TRBJ1-6; D remains unclear. Trimming took off 1 base at V and 3 bases at J, with 4 bases between the two ends. The germline CDR1 and CDR2 sequences are DFQATT and SNEGSKA (reference sequence). This CDR3 has 13 residues. The CDR3 region is CSARAGYNSPLHF. CDR3 nucleotide sequence: TGCAGTGCTAGAGCCGGCTATAATTCACCCCTCCACTTT.

Many counts were recorded for this clonotype. This chain uses TRBV12-3 or TRBV12-4 with TRBJ2-4, with 10 bases that match TRBD1. Losses at the gene ends were 5 bases for V and 1 base for J; bases not matched to a gene: 8. This CDR3 is built from 17 residues. CDR3 sequence: CASSPGTGVLAKNIQYF. CDR3 sequence (DNA): TGTGCCAGCAGTCCCGGGACAGGGGTCTTGGCCAAAAACATTCAGTACTTC.

This clonotype was seen many times. The V and J genes are TRBV5-1 and TRBJ1-2; maybe TRBD1 (6 bases). Trimming stripped 5 bases from V and 3 bases from J, with 17 bases between. CDR3 length equals 15 residues. Germline assignment: CDR1 SGHRS and CDR2 YFSETQ. CDR3 DNA sequence: TGCGCCAGCAGGGCAGGGACAAACCAACACTATGGCTACACCTTC. It is translated as CASRAGTNQHYGYTF.

The chain employs TRBV12-3 or TRBV12-4 and TRBJ2-2, with 11 bases lining up with TRBD1. CDR3 length: 13 residues. With V trimmed by 9 bases and J by 7 bases, 4 bases remained unmatched. CDR3 protein: CASEDRGRGELFF. CDR3 bases: TGTGCCAGTGAGGACAGGGGGCGCGGGGAGCTGTTTTTT.

The sample holds many counts of this clonotype. The CDR3 sequence is CASRQKGTGTRGYTF. CDR3 bases: TGTGCCAGTAGGCAAAAAGGGACAGGGACTCGTGGCTACACCTTC. The rearrangement joins TRBV19 to TRBJ1-2, with TRBD1 matching 9 bases. V dropped 6 bases and J dropped 7; count of bases not matched to a gene: 12. Germline lookup yields CDR1 LNHDA and CDR2 SQIVND (reference sequence). CDR3 length equals 15 residues.